This T cell receptor (beta chain) was retrieved from a study of T cell responses to AZD1222 COVID-19 vaccine. Findings and caveats of the study: Targets within unmutated variant regions were reportedly found for nearly half of spike-specific TCRs.

Remarks on this clone: Its antigen is still unknown.

Here immunoSEQ multiplex PCR was the method, and the copy in TCRdb shows in-frame clones only, minus some. The repertoire holds about 130,000 clones, with roughly 86% as singletons. This receptor was taken from an adult who received the AZD1222 COVID-19 vaccine. The sequencing here drew on peripheral blood, taken 28 days after the second AZD1222 dose.

For the CDR3, the DNA is TGTGCCAGCAGCCGCCGGACAGGGCTCTACGAGCAGTACTTC. It translates to CASSRRTGLYEQYF. This chain joins TRBV3-1 (or the pseudogene TRBV3-2) and TRBJ2-7; TRBD1 matches 8 bases. Per the germline V gene, CDR1 is LGHDT and CDR2 is YNNKEL (reference sequence). This CDR3 is 14 amino acids long. The V gene end was trimmed by 4 bases and the J gene end by 3 bases; junction bases not matched to a gene: 5.